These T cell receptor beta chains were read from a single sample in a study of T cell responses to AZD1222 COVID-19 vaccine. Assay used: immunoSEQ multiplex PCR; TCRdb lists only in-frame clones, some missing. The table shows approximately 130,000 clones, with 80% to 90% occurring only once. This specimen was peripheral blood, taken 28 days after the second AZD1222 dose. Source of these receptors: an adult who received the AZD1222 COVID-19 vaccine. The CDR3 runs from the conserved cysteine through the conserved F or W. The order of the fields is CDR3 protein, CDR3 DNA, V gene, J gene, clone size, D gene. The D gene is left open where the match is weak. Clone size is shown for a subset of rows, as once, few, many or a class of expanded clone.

CASRGGNLGAAFF	TGTGCCAGCAGAGGGGGGAACCTGGGAGCAGCTTTCTTT	TRBV2	TRBJ1-1	few	.
CASSSGTGLSKETQYF	TGTGCCAGCAGCTCTGGAACAGGGTTATCTAAAGAGACCCAGTACTTC	TRBV7-6	TRBJ2-5	.	.
CASSLAGGPSNYGYTF	TGTGCCAGCAGCTTGGCTGGGGGGCCCTCTAACTATGGCTACACCTTC	TRBV11-2	TRBJ1-2	.	.
CASSAGLGASSYNEQFF	TGTGCTAGCAGCGCCGGACTCGGGGCTAGCTCCTACAATGAGCAGTTCTTC	TRBV7-7	TRBJ2-1	.	.
CASSQITRGKQYF	TGTGCCAGCAGTCAAATAACCCGGGGTAAGCAGTACTTC	TRBV11-2	TRBJ2-7	.	.
CASSSNRGNSPLHF	TGTGCCAGCAGCTCGAACAGGGGCAATTCACCCCTCCACTTT	TRBV13	TRBJ1-6	once	TRBD1
CASSQRQGGAEEQYF	TGTGCCAGCAGTCAACGACAGGGTGGGGCAGAAGAGCAGTACTTC	TRBV28	TRBJ2-7	few	TRBD1
CASSRTDSYEQYF	TGTGCCAGTAGTCGGACAGATTCCTACGAGCAGTACTTC	TRBV19	TRBJ2-7	.	.
CASSRTSGGLYEQYF	TGTGCCAGCTCCCGGACTAGCGGGGGGCTCTACGAGCAGTACTTC	TRBV18	TRBJ2-7	.	TRBD2
CASSLIVDTEAFF	TGTGCCAGCAGCTTAATTGTAGACACTGAAGCTTTCTTT	TRBV7-2	TRBJ1-1	.	.
CASSYQASETQYF	TGTGCCAGCAGTTACCAGGCCTCGGAGACCCAGTACTTC	TRBV6-5	TRBJ2-5	few	.
CASSQGGSYNEQFF	TGCGCCAGTTCTCAGGGAGGTTCCTACAATGAGCAGTTCTTC	TRBV5-1	TRBJ2-1	.	.
CAWSVQVNTEAFF	TGTGCCTGGAGTGTACAGGTGAACACTGAAGCTTTCTTT	TRBV30	TRBJ1-1	.	.
CASSNHGELFF	TGTGCCAGCAGTAATCACGGGGAGCTGTTTTTT	TRBV6-6	TRBJ2-2	.	.
CAISGGQGVYF	TGTGCCATCAGTGGGGGACAGGGGGTGTACTTC	TRBV10-3	TRBJ2-7	.	TRBD1
CSVATSDEQYF	TGCAGCGTTGCGACTAGCGACGAGCAGTACTTC	TRBV29-1	TRBJ2-7	.	TRBD2
CASSLDRIRLAGVGEQFF	TGTGCCAGCAGCTTAGATCGCATACGACTAGCGGGAGTTGGTGAGCAGTTCTTC	TRBV11-2	TRBJ2-1	.	TRBD2
CASSHKGAKNIQYF	TGCGCCAGCAGTCACAAGGGGGCCAAAAACATTCAGTACTTC	TRBV23-1	TRBJ2-4	.	.
CASSQERVPNYGYTF	TGCGCCAGCAGCCAAGAGCGGGTGCCAAACTATGGCTACACCTTC	TRBV4-1	TRBJ1-2	.	.